These T cell receptor beta chains were read from a single sample in a study of cytomegalovirus exposure and HLA in healthy donors. Sequencing used immunoSEQ multiplex PCR; TCRdb keeps in-frame clones, though not all of them. This table holds about 36,000 clones, 60% to 75% found once. The specimen was PBMCs. Receptors originate from a man aged 25 to 40 in good health and CMV-seronegative. CDR3s include the opening cysteine and the closing phenylalanine or tryptophan. The D gene is left open where the match is weak. The size field is filled for only some rows; it gives once, few, many or a size class.

v_call: TRBV7-2; j_call: TRBJ2-1; clone_size: -; d_call: -; cdr3_aa: CASSRAGSSYNEQFF; cdr3_nt: TGTGCCAGCAGCCGAGCGGGCAGCTCCTACAATGAGCAGTTCTTC
v_call: TRBV15; j_call: TRBJ2-6; clone_size: -; d_call: -; cdr3_aa: CATSRVGGSGANVLTF; cdr3_nt: TGTGCCACCAGCAGAGTAGGAGGCTCTGGGGCCAACGTCCTGACTTTC
v_call: TRBV9; j_call: TRBJ1-4; clone_size: -; d_call: -; cdr3_aa: CASSVGGVANEKLFF; cdr3_nt: TGTGCCAGCAGCGTAGGGGGGGTGGCTAATGAAAAACTGTTTTTT
v_call: TRBV5-1; j_call: TRBJ1-2; clone_size: -; d_call: TRBD1; cdr3_aa: CASSLGTGDYGYTF; cdr3_nt: TGCGCCAGCAGCCTCGGGACAGGGGACTATGGCTACACCTTC
v_call: TRBV10-3; j_call: TRBJ1-2; clone_size: once; d_call: TRBD1; cdr3_aa: CAISVPGTGAKSYGYTF; cdr3_nt: TGTGCCATCAGTGTCCCCGGGACAGGGGCGAAGAGCTATGGCTACACCTTC
v_call: TRBV28; j_call: TRBJ2-7; clone_size: -; d_call: -; cdr3_aa: CASSLGHLYEQYF; cdr3_nt: TGTGCCAGCAGTTTGGGACATCTCTACGAGCAGTACTTC
v_call: TRBV2; j_call: TRBJ1-6; clone_size: once; d_call: TRBD1; cdr3_aa: CASSEYRGNSPLHF; cdr3_nt: TGTGCCAGCAGTGAGTACAGGGGAAATTCACCCCTCCACTTT
v_call: TRBV7-8; j_call: TRBJ1-5; clone_size: -; d_call: TRBD1; cdr3_aa: CASSLEGQASNQPQHF; cdr3_nt: TGTGCCAGCAGCTTGGAGGGACAGGCGAGCAATCAGCCCCAGCATTTT
v_call: TRBV6-5; j_call: TRBJ2-7; clone_size: -; d_call: -; cdr3_aa: CASIPRAGPYEQYF; cdr3_nt: TGTGCCAGCATCCCGCGTGCGGGGCCCTACGAGCAGTACTTC
v_call: TRBV29-1; j_call: TRBJ1-1; clone_size: -; d_call: TRBD1; cdr3_aa: CSVEDISGGITEAFF; cdr3_nt: TGCAGCGTTGAAGATATCTCAGGGGGCATCACTGAAGCTTTCTTT
v_call: TRBV7-8; j_call: TRBJ1-4; clone_size: once; d_call: TRBD1; cdr3_aa: CASSLNRGKNEKLFF; cdr3_nt: TGTGCCAGCAGCTTAAACAGGGGGAAAAATGAAAAACTGTTTTTT
v_call: TRBV9; j_call: TRBJ2-7; clone_size: -; d_call: -; cdr3_aa: CASSPTSSHYEQYF; cdr3_nt: TGTGCCAGCAGCCCCACTAGTAGTCACTACGAGCAGTACTTC
v_call: TRBV7-2; j_call: TRBJ1-1; clone_size: -; d_call: TRBD1; cdr3_aa: CASSRRDRAGEAFF; cdr3_nt: TGTGCCAGCAGCCGACGGGACAGGGCGGGTGAAGCTTTCTTT
v_call: TRBV6-4; j_call: TRBJ1-2; clone_size: few; d_call: -; cdr3_aa: CASKRGEGYGYTF; cdr3_nt: TGTGCCAGCAAAAGGGGTGAAGGCTATGGCTACACCTTC
v_call: TRBV18; j_call: TRBJ2-7; clone_size: -; d_call: -; cdr3_aa: CASSSSSYEQYF; cdr3_nt: TGTGCCAGCTCATCCTCCTCCTACGAGCAGTACTTC
v_call: TRBV5-1; j_call: TRBJ2-7; clone_size: few; d_call: TRBD1; cdr3_aa: CASSSAGGAGEQYF; cdr3_nt: TGCGCCAGCAGCTCCGCAGGGGGCGCGGGCGAGCAGTACTTC
v_call: TRBV28; j_call: TRBJ1-1; clone_size: once; d_call: -; cdr3_aa: CASRGPGEQAFF; cdr3_nt: TGTGCCAGCAGGGGACCAGGGGAACAAGCTTTCTTT
v_call: TRBV7-8; j_call: TRBJ2-2; clone_size: few; d_call: TRBD1; cdr3_aa: CASNKQGAIGELFF; cdr3_nt: TGTGCCAGCAATAAACAGGGGGCTATCGGGGAGCTGTTTTTT
v_call: TRBV29-1; j_call: TRBJ2-5; clone_size: -; d_call: TRBD2; cdr3_aa: CSVGGLAGETQYF; cdr3_nt: TGCAGCGTTGGGGGACTAGCGGGAGAGACCCAGTACTTC
v_call: TRBV5-6; j_call: TRBJ1-5; clone_size: medium-sized; d_call: -; cdr3_aa: CASSRRGAQGPQHF; cdr3_nt: TGTGCCAGCAGCCGACGGGGGGCCCAGGGGCCCCAGCATTTT